Detailed here is one T cell receptor beta chain. Its specificity is not known. Trimming cost V 10 bases and J 1 base, with 18 bases left between them. The CDR3 loop spans 15 amino acids. CDR1 and CDR2 (germline): ENHRY, SYGVKD. This record belongs to a study of post-analysis software for immune sequencing data. Sequencing libraries made from TCR beta cDNA carried unique molecular identifiers. It was from roughly 1 to 10 million T cells that some 500,000 cDNA molecules came. One entry per CDR3 protein results from TCRdb running MiXCR on the PCR reads. The top ten clones hold 4.6% of a sample with under 900,000 distinct CDR3 sequences, about 57% of them seen once. General study findings and limits: Controls' normalized Chao1 diversity significantly exceeded that of multiple sclerosis patients. Five or six TRBV segments, TRBV5-6, TRBV5-1 and TRBV20-1 among them, were found more frequent in patients than controls.

Sequencing used blood. This receptor was obtained from a girl aged 5-17 years with multiple sclerosis. This chain connects TRBV10-3 to TRBJ2-3, with a tentative D call TRBD1 (6 bases). The CDR3 region is CATRPGDRGTDTQYF. In DNA form, the CDR3 reads TGTGCCACCAGGCCAGGGGACCGCGGCACAGATACGCAGTATTTT.